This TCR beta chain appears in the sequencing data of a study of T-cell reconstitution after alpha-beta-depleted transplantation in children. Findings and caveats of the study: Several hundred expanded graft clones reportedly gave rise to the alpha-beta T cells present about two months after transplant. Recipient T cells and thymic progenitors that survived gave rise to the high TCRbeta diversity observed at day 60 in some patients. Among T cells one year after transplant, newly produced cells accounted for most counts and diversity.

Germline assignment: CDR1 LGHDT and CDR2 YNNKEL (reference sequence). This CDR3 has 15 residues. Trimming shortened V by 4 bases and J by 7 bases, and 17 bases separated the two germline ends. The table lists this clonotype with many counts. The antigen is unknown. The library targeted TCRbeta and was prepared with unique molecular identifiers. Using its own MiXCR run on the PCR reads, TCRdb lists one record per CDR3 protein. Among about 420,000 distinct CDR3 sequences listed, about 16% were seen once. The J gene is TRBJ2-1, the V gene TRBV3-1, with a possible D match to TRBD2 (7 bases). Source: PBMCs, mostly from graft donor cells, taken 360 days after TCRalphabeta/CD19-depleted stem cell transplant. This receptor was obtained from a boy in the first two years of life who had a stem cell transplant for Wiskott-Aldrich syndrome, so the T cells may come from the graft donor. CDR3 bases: TGTGCCAGCAGCCTTTGGGGGCAGGGAGGGAATGAGCAGTTCTTC. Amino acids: CASSLWGQGGNEQFF.